This is a list of T cell receptor beta chains from one sample in a study of blood T cell repertoires in COVID-19. Some clones are missing from TCRdb's copy, which holds only in-frame ones; the method was immunoSEQ multiplex PCR. The repertoire has about 140,000 clones, about nine tenths of them found once; the top ten carry 10% to 13%. Sequencing was carried out using peripheral blood. The receptors derive from a man between 50 and 59 years old with active or convalescent COVID-19. Each CDR3 is given with its conserved first and last residue. The order of the fields is D gene, V gene, clone size, J gene, CDR3 DNA, CDR3 protein. The D gene is left open where the match is weak. Clone sizes are given selectively: once, few, many, or a class where the clone is expanded.

D gene: -
V gene: TRBV27
clone size: -
J gene: TRBJ1-3
CDR3 DNA: TGTGCCAGCAGTTTATCGGGGAGCATTGGAAACACCATATATTTT
CDR3 protein: CASSLSGSIGNTIYF

D gene: -
V gene: TRBV7-9
clone size: -
J gene: TRBJ2-5
CDR3 DNA: TGTGCCAGCGGAGCGACAGCGTACCAAGAGACCCAGTACTTC
CDR3 protein: CASGATAYQETQYF

D gene: -
V gene: TRBV10-2
clone size: -
J gene: TRBJ2-5
CDR3 DNA: TGCGCCAGCAGTGAGGGCGGGAGAAGGGGGGAGACCCAGTACTTC
CDR3 protein: CASSEGGRRGETQYF

D gene: TRBD1
V gene: TRBV6-5
clone size: -
J gene: TRBJ1-3
CDR3 DNA: TGTGCCAGCAGCCGGACAGGGTCCAGGGACACCATATATTTT
CDR3 protein: CASSRTGSRDTIYF

D gene: TRBD1
V gene: TRBV29-1
clone size: -
J gene: TRBJ1-5
CDR3 DNA: TGCAGCGTACGACAGGGGGTGGACCAGCCCCAGCATTTT
CDR3 protein: CSVRQGVDQPQHF

D gene: TRBD2
V gene: TRBV6-1
clone size: -
J gene: TRBJ2-1
CDR3 DNA: TGTGCCAGCAGTGAAGCGTGGGCTAGCGGGAGAAAGGATGAGCAGTTCTTC
CDR3 protein: CASSEAWASGRKDEQFF

D gene: TRBD2
V gene: TRBV5-4
clone size: -
J gene: TRBJ2-7
CDR3 DNA: TGTGCCAGCAGCGCTAGCGGGAGGCAGCCCTACGAGCAGTACTTC
CDR3 protein: CASSASGRQPYEQYF

D gene: -
V gene: TRBV6-6
clone size: -
J gene: TRBJ1-6
CDR3 DNA: TGTGCCAGCAGTGCCCCGGGGATGTTCGATTCGCCCCTCCACTTT
CDR3 protein: CASSAPGMFDSPLHF

D gene: TRBD2
V gene: TRBV5-1
clone size: -
J gene: TRBJ2-2
CDR3 DNA: TGCGCCAGCAGCTTACCCGGGGGGGACACCGGGGAGCTGTTTTTT
CDR3 protein: CASSLPGGDTGELFF

D gene: -
V gene: TRBV2
clone size: -
J gene: TRBJ1-5
CDR3 DNA: TGTGCCAGCAGTGAAGCTGTATACAGGTACAATCAGCCCCAGCATTTT
CDR3 protein: CASSEAVYRYNQPQHF

D gene: -
V gene: TRBV28
clone size: -
J gene: TRBJ2-7
CDR3 DNA: TGTGCCAGCAGCCCCAAAGCTAGAGCATACGAGCAGTACTTC
CDR3 protein: CASSPKARAYEQYF

D gene: TRBD2
V gene: TRBV4-1
clone size: -
J gene: TRBJ2-3
CDR3 DNA: TGCGCCAGCAGCCCGCTAGCGGGAAATCCCGCAGATACGCAGTATTTT
CDR3 protein: CASSPLAGNPADTQYF

D gene: -
V gene: TRBV21-1
clone size: -
J gene: TRBJ1-6
CDR3 DNA: TGTGCCAGCAGCAAAGGGGCCCGGGACAGGGGGCGTTCACCCCTCCACTTT
CDR3 protein: CASSKGARDRGRSPLHF

D gene: -
V gene: TRBV18
clone size: -
J gene: TRBJ1-1
CDR3 DNA: TGTGCCAGCTCACCGGCAGGGCGGAACACTGAAGCTTTCTTT
CDR3 protein: CASSPAGRNTEAFF

D gene: -
V gene: TRBV11-3
clone size: -
J gene: TRBJ2-1
CDR3 DNA: TGTGCCAGCAGCCAACAGGGTAGTATCAGCTCCTACAATGAGCAGTTCTTC
CDR3 protein: CASSQQGSISSYNEQFF

D gene: -
V gene: TRBV19
clone size: -
J gene: TRBJ1-5
CDR3 DNA: TGTGCCAGTAGTACAGGAGGAGGGGTAAATCAGCCCCAGCATTTT
CDR3 protein: CASSTGGGVNQPQHF

D gene: TRBD1
V gene: TRBV28
clone size: once
J gene: TRBJ1-5
CDR3 DNA: TGTGCCAGCAGTTTATGGGACAGGGGCTTAGGCAATCAGCCCCAGCATTTT
CDR3 protein: CASSLWDRGLGNQPQHF

D gene: -
V gene: TRBV28
clone size: -
J gene: TRBJ2-1
CDR3 DNA: TGTGCCAGCAGTCACGCGCTGAGGGGGCCGAGCGGGAGATGGGGTTACAATGAGCAGTTCTTC
CDR3 protein: CASSHALRGPSGRWGYNEQFF

D gene: TRBD2
V gene: TRBV7-9
clone size: -
J gene: TRBJ2-2
CDR3 DNA: TGTGCCAGCAGCTTAGTCAGTAGCGGGAGGAACACCGGGGAGCTGTTTTTT
CDR3 protein: CASSLVSSGRNTGELFF

D gene: -
V gene: TRBV2
clone size: once
J gene: TRBJ1-4
CDR3 DNA: TGTGCCAGCAGGGCCGGGATCGTTGAAGAAAAACTGTTTTTT
CDR3 protein: CASRAGIVEEKLFF

D gene: -
V gene: TRBV5-3
clone size: once
J gene: TRBJ2-1
CDR3 DNA: TGTGCCAGAAGCAGGGAAACCGGGACTGGCAACAATGAGCAGTTCTTC
CDR3 protein: CARSRETGTGNNEQFF

D gene: TRBD1
V gene: TRBV9
clone size: -
J gene: TRBJ1-1
CDR3 DNA: TGTGCCAGCAGCGCTCCGGGACAGCTAAAAGGCACTGAAGCTTTCTTT
CDR3 protein: CASSAPGQLKGTEAFF

D gene: -
V gene: TRBV5-1
clone size: -
J gene: TRBJ2-2
CDR3 DNA: TGCGCCAGCAGCTTGGTCGAGGGTACCGGGGAGCTGTTTTTT
CDR3 protein: CASSLVEGTGELFF

D gene: -
V gene: TRBV7-2
clone size: once
J gene: TRBJ2-7
CDR3 DNA: TGTGCCAGCAGCTCCAGGGTTAGCGAGCAGTACTTC
CDR3 protein: CASSSRVSEQYF

D gene: TRBD2
V gene: TRBV9
clone size: -
J gene: TRBJ2-5
CDR3 DNA: TGTGCCAGCAGCGTAGCGGGAGGTTTGGAGACCCAGTACTTC
CDR3 protein: CASSVAGGLETQYF

D gene: -
V gene: TRBV30
clone size: -
J gene: TRBJ1-4
CDR3 DNA: TGTGCCTGGAGGGACTGGCGGACTAATGAAAAACTGTTTTTT
CDR3 protein: CAWRDWRTNEKLFF

D gene: TRBD1
V gene: TRBV5-1
clone size: -
J gene: TRBJ1-6
CDR3 DNA: TGCGCCAGCAGCGGGGGACAGGGACATCACTCACCCCTCCACTTT
CDR3 protein: CASSGGQGHHSPLHF

D gene: -
V gene: TRBV2
clone size: once
J gene: TRBJ2-7
CDR3 DNA: TGTGCCAGCAGTGAACTCCCGGACACCCACGAGCAGTACTTC
CDR3 protein: CASSELPDTHEQYF

D gene: -
V gene: TRBV7-2
clone size: few
J gene: TRBJ2-1
CDR3 DNA: TGTGCCAGCAGCTTAGCGCGAGGCTCCTACAATGAGCAGTTCTTC
CDR3 protein: CASSLARGSYNEQFF

D gene: TRBD1
V gene: TRBV2
clone size: few
J gene: TRBJ1-3
CDR3 DNA: TGTGCCGGGACAGGGGTTGGCTCTGGAAACACCATATATTTT
CDR3 protein: CAGTGVGSGNTIYF

D gene: -
V gene: TRBV24-1
clone size: -
J gene: TRBJ1-5
CDR3 DNA: TGTGCCACCAGTGCCACGGGGGGGGTTCAGGATCAGCCCCAGCATTTT
CDR3 protein: CATSATGGVQDQPQHF

D gene: TRBD1
V gene: TRBV9
clone size: -
J gene: TRBJ1-1
CDR3 DNA: TGTGCCAGCAGCGAGTGGGGACAGGGGAACACTGAAGCTTTCTTT
CDR3 protein: CASSEWGQGNTEAFF

D gene: TRBD2
V gene: TRBV28
clone size: -
J gene: TRBJ2-7
CDR3 DNA: TGTGCCAGCAGTGTACAAAAAACCCTCGGACTAGCGGGAGACTACGAGCAGTACTTC
CDR3 protein: CASSVQKTLGLAGDYEQYF

D gene: TRBD1
V gene: TRBV28
clone size: once
J gene: TRBJ2-7
CDR3 DNA: TGTGCCAGCAGCACAATTGGACAGGGCCTCCACGAGCAGTACTTC
CDR3 protein: CASSTIGQGLHEQYF

D gene: -
V gene: TRBV24-1
clone size: once
J gene: TRBJ2-1
CDR3 DNA: TGTGCCACCAGTGCTTTAGATAGCTCCTACAATGAGCAGTTCTTC
CDR3 protein: CATSALDSSYNEQFF

D gene: TRBD1
V gene: TRBV6-5
clone size: -
J gene: TRBJ2-7
CDR3 DNA: TGTGCCAGCAGTTACGGACAGGGCAGCTACGAGCAGTACTTC
CDR3 protein: CASSYGQGSYEQYF

D gene: -
V gene: TRBV28
clone size: -
J gene: TRBJ1-6
CDR3 DNA: TGTGCCAGCAGTAATGCGGGCCTAAACAATTCACCCCTCCACTTT
CDR3 protein: CASSNAGLNNSPLHF

D gene: -
V gene: TRBV9
clone size: -
J gene: TRBJ2-1
CDR3 DNA: TGTGCCAGCAGCGTAGCTATGAGCGGCTCCTACAATGAGCAGTTCTTC
CDR3 protein: CASSVAMSGSYNEQFF

D gene: -
V gene: TRBV5-1
clone size: -
J gene: TRBJ2-3
CDR3 DNA: TGCGCCAGCAGCTTGTTGGCAGGGTGGACAGATACGCAGTATTTT
CDR3 protein: CASSLLAGWTDTQYF

D gene: -
V gene: TRBV6-5
clone size: -
J gene: TRBJ1-1
CDR3 DNA: TGTGCCAGCAGTTACTCCGAGATAGCTTTCTTT
CDR3 protein: CASSYSEIAFF

D gene: TRBD1
V gene: TRBV28
clone size: -
J gene: TRBJ1-5
CDR3 DNA: TGTGCCAGCAGTTTAGACTCAGGGGGAGTTCAGCCCCAGCATTTT
CDR3 protein: CASSLDSGGVQPQHF

D gene: -
V gene: TRBV6-2/TRBV6-3
clone size: -
J gene: TRBJ2-2
CDR3 DNA: TGTGCCAGCAGCCGTCACTCCACCGGGGAGCTGTTTTTT
CDR3 protein: CASSRHSTGELFF

D gene: TRBD2
V gene: TRBV3-1/TRBV3-2
clone size: -
J gene: TRBJ2-1
CDR3 DNA: TGTGCCAGCAGCGGGACCGGGACTAGGGCTAACAATGAGCAGTTCTTC
CDR3 protein: CASSGTGTRANNEQFF

D gene: TRBD2
V gene: TRBV29-1
clone size: -
J gene: TRBJ2-7
CDR3 DNA: TGCAGCGTTGAAGATCGCCGGACTAGCGAATACGAGCAGTACTTC
CDR3 protein: CSVEDRRTSEYEQYF

D gene: -
V gene: TRBV29-1
clone size: -
J gene: TRBJ1-2
CDR3 DNA: TGCAGCGTTCCATCAGAGGCCAGAGTGGATGGCTACACCTTC
CDR3 protein: CSVPSEARVDGYTF

D gene: TRBD2
V gene: TRBV19
clone size: -
J gene: TRBJ2-1
CDR3 DNA: TGTGCCAGTAGTCCACTGGGAGAGTTAGCTAGCGGGAGGGCCCTGAATGAGCAGTTCTTC
CDR3 protein: CASSPLGELASGRALNEQFF

D gene: -
V gene: TRBV30
clone size: few
J gene: TRBJ1-5
CDR3 DNA: TGTGCCTGGAGCGCGGGGGGCTGGAATCAGCCCCAGCATTTT
CDR3 protein: CAWSAGGWNQPQHF

D gene: -
V gene: TRBV19
clone size: few
J gene: TRBJ2-5
CDR3 DNA: TGTGCCAGTAGTGCCGGGAGACAAGAGACCCAGTACTTC
CDR3 protein: CASSAGRQETQYF

D gene: -
V gene: TRBV6-5
clone size: -
J gene: TRBJ1-6
CDR3 DNA: TGTGCCAGCAGTTACTCGTGGCAGGCCAATTCACCCCTCCACTTT
CDR3 protein: CASSYSWQANSPLHF

D gene: -
V gene: TRBV21-1
clone size: -
J gene: TRBJ1-1
CDR3 DNA: TGTGCCAGCAGCAAAGAGACAAGGGGTTTCTTT
CDR3 protein: CASSKETRGFF